This T cell receptor beta chain stems from a study of PD-1 blockade in classical Hodgkin lymphoma. Germline loops: CDR1 SGHTA, CDR2 FQGNSA. The V gene end was trimmed by 4 bases and the J gene end by 0 bases; junction bases not matched to a gene: 8. The CDR3 totals 17 residues. Profiling relied on immunoSEQ multiplex PCR, and the TCRdb table lists in-frame clones only, not all of them. The sample consists of about 150,000 clones, around 73% of them appearing once. Relapse after autologous stem cell transplantation occurred in every patient, and brentuximab vedotin exposure varied. The study recorded best responses of complete response, partial response or progressive disease.

The V and J genes are TRBV7-2 and TRBJ2-1; 8 bases align to TRBD1. This clonotype was sampled from a human donor with classical Hodgkin lymphoma. The specimen comprised peripheral blood mononuclear cells (PBMCs), sampled before the second cycle of nivolumab. DNA for the CDR3: TGTGCCAGCAGCTACAGGGGGGCCCAGAGCTCCTACAATGAGCAGTTCTTC. This sequence encodes CASSYRGAQSSYNEQFF.